This T cell receptor beta chain was captured by sequencing in a study of T cell changes during pregnancy in multiple sclerosis (dated by TCRdb to 2018 to 2020). Regarding the complete study: Changes in the T cell repertoire over the course of pregnancy were examined in this study in women with multiple sclerosis.

The method behind the library was the immunoSEQ multiplex PCR assay. Entries here come from immuneACCESS through TCRdb and include only in-frame sequences with V and J called. Some clones fail to appear in such tables; in the studies checked, an unresolved V gene covers under half of the shortfall, and the cause of the remainder is unknown. The sample has approximately 90,000 clones on record, less than 95% of them singletons. The ten largest clones add up to around 0.93% of the sample. The CDR1 and CDR2 encoded by the germline V gene (reference sequence) are LNHDA and SQIVND. The junction shows trimming of 4 bases on V and 5 bases on J, plus 14 bases between the germline ends. The CDR3, from cysteine to phenylalanine, totals 14 residues. Of the read, only the CDR3 DNA is kept; its 42 bases are in frame from base 1. In regard to this clone: The antigen it binds to is not known. No base quality values were provided; no much bigger clone lies one nucleotide off.

The receptor was derived from a female donor with multiple sclerosis, enrolled in a pregnancy study. The material sequenced was peripheral blood, taken before pregnancy. This sequence uses TRBV19 and TRBJ2-5; TRBD2 might be the D gene, on 7 matching bases. The nucleotide sequence reads as follows: TGTGCCAGTAGTAGGGGGGGCGGAGGGGAGACCCAGTACTTC. Translation gives CASSRGGGGETQYF.